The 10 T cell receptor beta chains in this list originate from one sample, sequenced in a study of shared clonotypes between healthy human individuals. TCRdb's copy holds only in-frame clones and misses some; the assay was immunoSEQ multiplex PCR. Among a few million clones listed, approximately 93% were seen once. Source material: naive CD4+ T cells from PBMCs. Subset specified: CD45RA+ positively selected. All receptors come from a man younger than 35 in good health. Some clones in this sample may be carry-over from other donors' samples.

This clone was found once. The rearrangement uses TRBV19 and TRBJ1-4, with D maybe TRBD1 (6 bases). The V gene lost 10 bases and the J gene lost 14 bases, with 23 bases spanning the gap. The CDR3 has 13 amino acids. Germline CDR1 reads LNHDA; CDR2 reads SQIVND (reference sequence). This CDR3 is CATKTGSTPGLFF. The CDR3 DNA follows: TGTGCCACCAAAACAGGGTCGACCCCGGGTCTGTTTTTT. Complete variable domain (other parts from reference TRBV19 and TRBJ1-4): DGGITQSPKYLFRKEGQNVTLSCEQNLNHDAMYWYRQDPGQGLRLIYYSQIVNDFQKGDIAEGYSVSREKKESFPLTVTSAQKNPTAFYLCATKTGSTPGLFFGSGTQLSVL.

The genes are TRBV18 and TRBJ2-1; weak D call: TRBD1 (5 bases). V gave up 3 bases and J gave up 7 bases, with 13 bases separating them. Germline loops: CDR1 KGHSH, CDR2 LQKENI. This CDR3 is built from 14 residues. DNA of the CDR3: TGTGCCAGCTCACCGACCAGGGTAGGTAATGAGCAGTTCTTC. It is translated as CASSPTRVGNEQFF.

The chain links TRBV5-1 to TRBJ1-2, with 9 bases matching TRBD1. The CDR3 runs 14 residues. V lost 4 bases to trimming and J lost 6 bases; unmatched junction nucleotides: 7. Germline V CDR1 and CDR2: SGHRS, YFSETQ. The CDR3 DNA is TGCGCCAGCAGCATGACAGGGGGGTTGGATGGCTACACCTTC. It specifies CASSMTGGLDGYTF.

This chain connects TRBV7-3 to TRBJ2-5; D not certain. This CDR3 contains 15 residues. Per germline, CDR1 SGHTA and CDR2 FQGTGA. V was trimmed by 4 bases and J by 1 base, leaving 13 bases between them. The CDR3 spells CASSSLGGPQETQYF. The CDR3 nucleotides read TGTGCCAGCAGCTCCTTAGGCGGCCCCCAAGAGACCCAGTACTTC. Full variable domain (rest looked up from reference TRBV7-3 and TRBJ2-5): GAGVSQTPSNKVTEKGKYVELRCDPISGHTALYWYRQSLGQGPEFLIYFQGTGAADDSGLPNDRFFAVRPEGSVSTLKIQRTERGDSAVYLCASSSLGGPQETQYFGPGTRLLVL.

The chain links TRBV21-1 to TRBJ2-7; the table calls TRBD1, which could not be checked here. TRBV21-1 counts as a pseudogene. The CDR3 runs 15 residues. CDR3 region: CASSKRDSISYEQYF. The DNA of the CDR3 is TGTGCCAGCAGCAAACGGGACAGCATCTCCTACGAGCAGTACTTC.

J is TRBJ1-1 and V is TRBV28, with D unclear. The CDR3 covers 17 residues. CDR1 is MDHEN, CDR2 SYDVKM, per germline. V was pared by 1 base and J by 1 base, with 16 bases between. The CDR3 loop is CASSLSPGGRGNTEAFF. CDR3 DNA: TGTGCCAGCAGTTTATCTCCCGGTGGACGGGGGAACACTGAAGCTTTCTTT.

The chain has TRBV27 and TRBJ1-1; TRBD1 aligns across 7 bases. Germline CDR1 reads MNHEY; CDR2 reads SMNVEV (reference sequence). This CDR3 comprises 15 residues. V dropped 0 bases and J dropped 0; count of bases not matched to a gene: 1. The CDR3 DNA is TGTGCCAGCAGTTTATCGGGACAGATGAACACTGAAGCTTTCTTT. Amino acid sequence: CASSLSGQMNTEAFF.

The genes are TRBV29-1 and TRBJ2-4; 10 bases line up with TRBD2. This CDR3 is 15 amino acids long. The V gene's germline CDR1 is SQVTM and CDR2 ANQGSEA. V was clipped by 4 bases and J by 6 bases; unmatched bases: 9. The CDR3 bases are TGCAGCGTTGCGGGAGCGGGGGGGCGGATAAACATTCAGTACTTC. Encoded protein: CSVAGAGGRINIQYF.

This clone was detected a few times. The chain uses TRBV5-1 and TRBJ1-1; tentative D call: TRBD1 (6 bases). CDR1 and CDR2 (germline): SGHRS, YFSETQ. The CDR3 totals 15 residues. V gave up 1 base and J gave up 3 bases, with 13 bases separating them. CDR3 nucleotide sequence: TGCGCCAGCAGCTTGAGCAGGGGCGGGTACACTGAAGCTTTCTTT. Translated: CASSLSRGGYTEAFF.

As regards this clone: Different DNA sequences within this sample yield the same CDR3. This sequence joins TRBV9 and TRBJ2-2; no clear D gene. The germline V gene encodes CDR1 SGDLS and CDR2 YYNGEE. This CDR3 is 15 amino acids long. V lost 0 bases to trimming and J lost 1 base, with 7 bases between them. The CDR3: CASSVGDRNTGELFF. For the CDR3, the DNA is TGTGCCAGCAGCGTAGGAGACCGGAACACCGGGGAGCTGTTTTTT.